This TCR beta chain was sequenced during a study of response to subunit inactivated influenza vaccine listed by TCRdb under 2018. Background on the whole study: To follow how T cells responded to a trivalent subunit inactivated influenza vaccine, the researchers relied on deep quantitative profiling of the T cell receptor repertoire. Overall study outcomes, separate from this receptor: The authors proposed that each seasonal influenza vaccination may bring in only a limited number of new T cells.

Library construction relied on RT-PCR. The sequencing machine was an Illumina HiSeq 2500. TCRdb itself trimmed the public reads at Q25 with fastp, ran MiXCR and retained productive beta chains. Every distinct CDR3 protein forms one entry, paired with its most common genes and DNA. This sample lists some 540,000 distinct CDR3 sequences; roughly 25% were detected once. 2.5% to 3.5% of the sample lies in the top ten. Trimming leaves V shorter by 4 bases and J shorter by 3 bases, with the junction holding 5 bases beyond the gene matches. The CDR3 spans 16 residues, from the cysteine through the phenylalanine. Of the read, only the CDR3 DNA is kept; its 48 bases are in frame from base 1. CDR1 SGDLS and CDR2 YYNGEE are derived from the germline V gene. This clonotype has only a few counts. Its antigen has not been determined. Per-nucleotide qualities are absent, and no much larger clonotype sits a single base away.

These data also formed part of another study, on T cells expressing NK-cell markers. The second paper states: 5'RACE template switching, by which a universal primer site and unique molecular identifiers were added, was used to make TCR beta cDNA libraries. Three sorted T-cell subsets (CD3+CD56+NKG2C+, CD3+CD56+NKG2C- and CD3+CD56-NKG2C+) from fewer than 10 donors had their TCR beta-chain repertoires profiled. Among the eight sequenced donors, seven were HCMV-seropositive and one was HCMV-seronegative. In several experiments an anti-gammadeltaTCR antibody was added to restrict sorting to alphabetaTCR-expressing T cells. In more than five donors, the dominant CD3+CD56+NKG2C+ clonotypes were found to rank among the top 10 CD8+ clonotypes and to make up about 1.0-8% of CD8+ T cells. Those dominant clonotypes were again the most abundant among CD3+CD56-NKG2C+ cells in a few donors, at about 28.3-65%. Whether the expanded NKG2C-expressing T cell clones were specific for HCMV antigens remained unclear. The study sequenced eight donors, all healthy volunteers chosen at random: three men and five women. HCMV-specific IgG was detected in serum with a commercial ELISA kit to determine HCMV serostatus. Ficoll density gradient centrifugation was used to isolate peripheral blood mononuclear cells from blood. CD4+ and CD8+ T cells were isolated from PBMC by magnetic immunoseparation with Miltenyi isolation kits. Priming for cDNA synthesis came from the TCR beta constant segment, and two successive PCR amplification steps followed. The libraries were sequenced on Illumina HiSeq 2000/2500, MiSeq or NextSeq, producing 2 x 150 bp reads. MIGEC was used to demultiplex reads and group reads by UMI, and MiTCR was used to assemble and quantify clonotypes. To exclude erroneous sequences, only TCR cDNA sequences supported by at least two reads were retained. The tcR package was used for downstream repertoire analysis, and clonotypes were matched between fractions using CDR3 nucleotide sequence together with V segment. VDJmatch was used to annotate antigen specificity against VDJdb, with one amino acid substitution in CDR3 permitted.

The sequencing used CD4+ T cells sorted from PBMCs, collected approximately 13 days after vaccination. The receptor comes from a man in his fifties who received an inactivated influenza vaccine. Donor details come from another sample of the same person, matched by shared clones. The chain is assembled from TRBV9 and TRBJ2-2; 11 bases in the junction line up with TRBD1. The DNA sequence is TGTGCCAGCAGCCGAGGGGACAGGGGGTACACCGGGGAGCTGTTTTTT. It is translated as CASSRGDRGYTGELFF.